The 14 T cell receptor beta chains below come from one sample, sequenced in a study of blood T cell repertoires in COVID-19. Method: immunoSEQ multiplex PCR; TCRdb's copy keeps in-frame clones and lacks some. The sample comprises around 63,000 clones, 84% of which are singletons, and 15% to 20% rests with the top ten. The sample taken for sequencing was peripheral blood. Every receptor here comes from a man between 60 and 70 years old with COVID-19, enrolled during active disease.

The gene calls are TRBV9 and TRBJ1-2, with 7 bases aligning to TRBD1. Trimming cost V 4 bases and J 7 bases; bases outside gene matches: 22. Germline V gene lookup returns CDR1 SGDLS and CDR2 YYNGEE. The CDR3 extends over 18 amino acids. The CDR3 reads CASSSSRESLRGRSGYTF. In DNA, the CDR3 is TGTGCCAGCAGCTCGAGTAGGGAGAGCCTGAGGGGGCGCTCTGGCTACACCTTC.

The chain is built from TRBV30 and TRBJ1-3; D remains unclear. CDR3 length: 12 amino acids. From germline, CDR1 is GTSNPN and CDR2 SVGIG (reference sequence). The ends were cut back, 0 bases at V and 8 bases at J, with 8 bases in the middle. The CDR3 loop reads CAWSVTFYTIYF. In DNA form, the CDR3 reads TGTGCCTGGAGTGTAACATTCTACACCATATATTTT.

This sequence joins TRBV3-1 (or the pseudogene TRBV3-2) and TRBJ1-1; tentatively, D is TRBD1 (6 bases). In germline, CDR1 is LGHDT, CDR2 YNNKEL (reference sequence). The CDR3 loop spans 13 amino acids. Between the trimmed V and J ends, which lost 2 bases and 5 bases, there was a span of 9 bases. In DNA form, the CDR3 reads TGTGCCAGCAGCCAACACAGGGCGACTGAAGCTTTCTTT. Translating it yields CASSQHRATEAFF.

The chain joins TRBV11-2 to TRBJ1-6; tentative D call: TRBD1 (6 bases). The V and J ends lost 3 bases and 1 base respectively, with 13 bases between them. Germline lookup yields CDR1 SGHAT and CDR2 FQNNGV. This CDR3 is built from 17 residues. CDR3 sequence reads: CASSFERGWSYNSPLHF. CDR3 sequence (DNA): TGTGCCAGCAGCTTCGAAAGGGGGTGGTCCTATAATTCACCCCTCCACTTT.

The chain has TRBV7-7 and TRBJ2-2; unclear D gene. CDR3 size: 14 residues. Germline V gene data show CDR1 as SSHAT and CDR2 as FNYEAQ (reference sequence). V was pared by 1 base and J by 4 bases, with 7 bases between. CDR3 sequence reads: CASSLVVATGELFF. The CDR3 DNA is TGTGCCAGCAGCTTAGTAGTTGCCACCGGGGAGCTGTTTTTT.

This clone occurred once. The chain carries TRBV3-1 (or the pseudogene TRBV3-2) and TRBJ2-2; 12 bases match TRBD1. This CDR3 contains 15 residues. V dropped 5 bases and J dropped 7; count of bases not matched to a gene: 5. Germline V gene lookup returns CDR1 LGHDT and CDR2 YNNKEL (reference sequence). In DNA form, the CDR3 reads TGTGCCAGCAGCGCCGGGACAGGGGGCGGCGGGGAGCTGTTTTTT. Protein: CASSAGTGGGGELFF.

This sequence joins TRBV6-5 and TRBJ2-3; possibly TRBD2 for D (6 bases). This CDR3 spans 15 amino acids. Germline V gene sequence: CDR1 MNHEY, CDR2 SVGAGI. The V and J ends lost 5 bases and 0 bases respectively, with 12 bases between them. The CDR3 loop reads CASSRGWDSTDTQYF. The DNA for the CDR3 is TGTGCCAGCAGTCGGGGGTGGGATAGCACAGATACGCAGTATTTT.

The rearrangement uses TRBV4-1 and TRBJ2-5; D unclear. The CDR3 loop spans 13 amino acids. Germline assignment: CDR1 MGHRA and CDR2 YSYEKL. Between the trimmed V and J ends, which lost 0 bases and 6 bases, there was a span of 8 bases. This CDR3 reads CASSQDPLQTQYF. The CDR3 nucleotides are TGCGCCAGCAGCCAAGATCCCCTCCAGACCCAGTACTTC.

The chain links TRBV19 to TRBJ1-5, with no clear D. The germline gives CDR1 LNHDA, CDR2 SQIVND (reference sequence). CDR3 size: 13 residues. V was trimmed by 9 bases and J by 2 bases, leaving 11 bases between them. Written as DNA, the CDR3 is TGTGCCAGCCATGAGAGAGGCAATCAGCCCCAGCATTTT. Translation gives CASHERGNQPQHF.

In its sample, this clone was seen a few times. An end of the junction does not agree with germline; a read error may underlie this. The V and J genes are TRBV29-1 and TRBJ1-2; 8 bases align to TRBD1. The germline CDR1 and CDR2 sequences are SQVTM and ANQGSEA. The length of the CDR3 is 13 residues. CDR3 loop: CSVADQGAVLPHF. The CDR3 nucleotides are TGCAGCGTTGCGGACCAGGGGGCTGTACTACCTCACTTC.

This chain uses TRBV5-6 with TRBJ2-3; 8 nucleotides match TRBD2. The trim removed 1 base at V and 4 bases at J, leaving 5 bases unmatched. CDR3 length equals 15 residues. The germline gives CDR1 SGHDT, CDR2 YYEEEE. The CDR3 sequence: CASSLPGGPSDTQYF. The CDR3, as DNA: TGTGCCAGCAGCTTGCCGGGGGGGCCATCAGATACGCAGTATTTT.

V usage is TRBV28 and J usage is TRBJ2-3; 8 bases match TRBD2. The CDR3 spans 17 residues. With 7 bases clipped from V and 5 bases from J, the junction kept 17 bases outside the gene matches. CDR1 MDHEN and CDR2 SYDVKM come from the germline V gene. The CDR3 sequence is CASNSPTSGSSEDTQYF. The CDR3, as DNA: TGTGCCAGCAATTCCCCTACGAGCGGGAGTTCTGAAGATACGCAGTATTTT.

The V call is TRBV19, the J call TRBJ1-2, with TRBD1 matching 11 bases. The CDR3 runs to 14 residues. The ends lost 7 bases at V and 4 bases at J; junction bases unmatched: 5. Germline values: CDR1 LNHDA, CDR2 SQIVND (reference sequence). CDR3 loop: CASTSGTGGYGYTF. CDR3 nucleotides: TGTGCCAGTACGTCCGGGACAGGGGGCTATGGCTACACCTTC.

This clone was seen just once. The chain joins TRBV18 to TRBJ2-1, with 12 bases that match TRBD2. Germline V CDR1 and CDR2: KGHSH, LQKENI. This CDR3 is 16 amino acids long. The V gene end was trimmed by 3 bases and the J gene end by 6 bases; junction bases not matched to a gene: 6. CDR3 DNA: TGTGCCAGCTCACCGACTAGCGGGAGTATAGGCAATGAGCAGTTCTTC. Its protein is CASSPTSGSIGNEQFF.